This record concerns one TCR beta chain sequence. Stated time point: newly diagnosed GD, antithyroid drugs for less than 3 months. RNA from PBMCs was the source of the TCR library. There are 12 residues in the CDR3. From germline, CDR1 is SQVTM and CDR2 ANQGSEA. The germline V and J ends were trimmed by 8 bases and 0 bases, with 11 bases remaining between them. The record originates from a study of regulatory T cells in long-lasting Graves disease. The authors built TCR beta libraries using iRepertoire HTBI primers and Arm-PCR of CDR3 regions. TCRdb reprocessed the multiplex PCR reads via MiXCR and lists one record per CDR3 protein. The data contain about 560,000 distinct CDR3 sequences, more than 15% of them seen just once; the ten biggest clones take up approximately 12%. This sample was also put to use in a study of T cells in Graves' hyperthyroidism and ophthalmopathy.

This clonotype originated in a man aged 18 to 29 with Graves disease. The V gene is TRBV29-1, the J gene TRBJ2-7; D is ambiguous. The specimen was peripheral blood mononuclear cells (PBMCs), collected at new diagnosis, from a patient treated with antithyroid drugs. The CDR3 region has the DNA TGCAGCTTCAGAGCAGGCTCCTACGAGCAGTACTTC. Translation gives CSFRAGSYEQYF.